Sequencing of this T cell receptor beta chain was carried out in a study of STAT3 mutations in large granular lymphocyte leukemia (dated by TCRdb to about 2019). About the investigation overall: About half of the T-LGLL patients who underwent longitudinal sequencing carried canonical activating STAT3 mutations. Each patient was sequenced at an average of around 3.8 time points, ranging from 2 to 8 samplings. As controls within the study, a couple of patients with natural killer LGL leukemia were also sequenced longitudinally. Serial deep sequencing of TCRbeta CDR3 and STAT3 was performed in patients with T-cell large granular lymphocyte leukemia to reconstruct clonal hierarchy and dynamics. One or more immunosuppressive therapy regimens were given to more than half of T-LGLL patients, and hematologic response was seen in about 43% of the treated patients. From an initial cohort of 200 to 250 LGL patients, approximately 19 representative T-LGLL cases were picked for longitudinal TCRbeta and STAT3 sequencing. Overall study results and their limits: The burden of the dominant TCR clone was higher than the STAT3 mutant burden in several patients, which suggests that the STAT3 mutation arose secondarily inside a clone that had already expanded. At least one immunodominant TCRbeta clonotype was identified in every T-LGLL patient, and multiple immunodominant subclonotypes were identified in about half of the T-LGLL patients. Persisting codominant clonotypes in some patients meant a small but highly pathogenic clone may have been missed. Because no samples were available when a clone first appeared, clonal expansion was inferred from samplings taken at other points. TCR clonotype switching after therapy was observed in 6 of 18 patients, and all newly emerging clones were found to be STAT3 wild type. Linking therapy response to changes in TCR clonal burden was complicated by variable intervals between samplings and by differing treatment regimens.

DNA was extracted from blood mononuclear cells, with the same DNA used for both TCR and STAT3 sequencing. The CDR3 sequence holds 17 residues, the cysteine and phenylalanine included. Solely the CDR3 DNA is kept, with 51 bases framed from the first base. The germline ends are 19 bases apart after V is trimmed by 1 base and J by 2 bases. Per the germline V gene, SGHDT is the CDR1 and YYEEEE is the CDR2. TCRbeta libraries were sequenced on an Illumina MiSeq, averaging about 40,773 productive templates per sample. The immunoSEQ assay, which uses multiplex PCR amplification, was used to generate TCRbeta CDR3 libraries. The authors' pipeline ran thus. Repertoire diversity was calculated as previously defined, with values near 0 taken to indicate extremely monoclonal samples. As stored in TCRdb, this immuneACCESS dataset retains in-frame rearrangements with V and J assigned. A fraction of the clones does not appear; measured against another copy, unresolved V genes explain less than half of the discrepancy, and the remainder lacks a known reason. Clone size and V and J calls were adopted from that table, with D and trimming inferred from the DNA. The sample has more than 25,000 clones on record, about 80% of them singletons. The top ten constitute roughly 31% of the sample.

As to this clone: Its antigen remains unidentified. No base qualities exist here, and no much larger clone lies one base off it.

Sequenced material: peripheral blood mononuclear cells. Recombination linked TRBV5-6 to TRBJ2-7, with TRBD1 perhaps the D gene, on 6 matching bases. The receptor was isolated from a woman aged 45-65 years with T-cell large granular lymphocyte leukemia. Some clones in this sample may be carry-over from other donors' samples. The age is the age at diagnosis. The DNA sequence is as follows: TGTGCCAGCAGCTTGACTTCCTTGACAGGTCTGGCCTACGAGCAGTACTTC. The encoded protein is CASSLTSLTGLAYEQYF.